This TCR beta chain stems from a study of shared clonotypes between healthy human individuals. Study summary: The cohort had two women and a few men, ages 18 to 49. General study results and limits: Donors were few, which limited the genetic and exposure-history diversity represented.

Each subset's genomic DNA was shared equally among a number of immunoSEQ plates. The table came from immunoSEQ multiplex PCR; TCRdb's copy has only in-frame clones and leaves some out. Seen here are approximately 500,000 clones, about 80% observed once, and the top ten hold around 13%. Concerning this clone: Its cognate antigen is unknown.

The study drew all its donors from Caucasian adults living in Nashville, Tennessee. The germline CDR1 and CDR2 sequences are SEHNR and FQNEAQ (reference sequence). The CDR3 contains 15 residues. Unmatched junction bases numbered 3, after V lost 4 bases and J lost 2 bases. The genes are TRBV7-9 and TRBJ2-1, with TRBD2 identical over 9 bases. The receptor comes from a woman aged 40 to 50 in good health. Some clones in this sample may be carry-over from other donors' samples. The specimen sequenced was PBMCs. The CDR3 DNA sequence: TGTGCCAGCAGCTCCCAGCGGGAGGCCTACAATGAGCAGTTCTTC. Its protein product is CASSSQREAYNEQFF.